This TCR beta chain was identified in a study of PD-L1 blockade in urothelial cancer. Study overall: Patients commenced intravenous atezolizumab, 1,200 mg every 3 weeks, in 2014. Timepoints chosen for blood analysis were 3 weeks (second dose) and 6 weeks after treatment start.

The CDR3 length is 16 residues. Germline V gene lookup returns CDR1 MGHDK and CDR2 SYGVNS. Germline trimming cut 4 bases from V and 1 base from J; bases unmatched to any gene: 2. PCRs each included synthetic TCR analog templates spiked in. The assay was immunoSEQ multiplex PCR, and TCRdb's table has in-frame clones only and misses some. Of under 40,000 clones listed, over 80% are singletons. The chain combines TRBV25-1 with TRBJ2-2; 11 bases match TRBD2. The sequence was obtained from a man aged 45 to 65 with urothelial cancer. The source material was PBMCs, sampled around atezolizumab (anti-PD-L1) treatment. CDR3 region: CASSALAGVNTGELFF. For the CDR3, the DNA is TGTGCCAGCAGTGCACTAGCGGGAGTGAACACCGGGGAGCTGTTTTTT.